Presented here are 24 T cell receptor beta chains from one specimen sequenced in a study of patients and donors after allogeneic stem cell transplantation. TCRdb independently ran MiXCR on the RT-PCR reads; one entry per CDR3 protein. The table records about 960,000 distinct CDR3 sequences, roughly 18% of them present only once. Sample: blood, either unsorted or a sorted T cell fraction (not recorded which). The receptor set was obtained from a human donor who was either an allogeneic HSCT recipient or a stem cell or donor lymphocyte infusion donor (not recorded which). It is not recorded whose cells these are; they may come from a transplant donor.

This sequence joins TRBV20-1 and TRBJ1-1; 8 nucleotides agree with TRBD1. Trimming removed 2 bases from V and 6 bases from J; junction bases left unmatched: 5. The CDR3 is 13 residues long. Germline CDR1 reads DFQATT; CDR2 reads SNEGSKA (reference sequence). The CDR3 sequence is CSARQGARAEAFF. The DNA for the CDR3 is TGCAGTGCTAGACAGGGGGCGAGAGCTGAAGCTTTCTTT.

The CDR3, as DNA: TGTGCCAGCAGTGAAGTACCCCTTAGCTGGGGGACAGAGTATAATTCACCCCTCCACTTT. This codes for CASSEVPLSWGTEYNSPLHF. V is TRBV2 and J is TRBJ1-6; 7 bases align to TRBD1. Germline CDR1 and CDR2: SNHLY and FYNNEI. Germline trimming cut 1 base from V and 4 bases from J; bases unmatched to any gene: 16. The CDR3 loop spans 20 amino acids. Based on the CDR3 plus reference TRBV2 and TRBJ1-6, the full variable domain is EPEVTQTPSHQVTQMGQEVILRCVPISNHLYFYWYRQILGQKVEFLVSFYNNEISEKSEIFDDQFSVERPDGSNFTLKIRSTKLEDSAMYFCASSEVPLSWGTEYNSPLHFGNGTRLTVT.

This clonotype was counted a few times. The chain uses TRBV20-1 and TRBJ1-1; D gene unclear. The CDR3 contains 15 residues. Germline-derived CDR1 and CDR2 are DFQATT and SNEGSKA (reference sequence). The V end was cut by 0 bases, the J end by 0 bases, with 11 bases between. CDR3 sequence reads: CSARDIEGMNTEAFF. In DNA, the CDR3 is TGCAGTGCTAGAGATATCGAGGGCATGAACACTGAAGCTTTCTTT.

This clonotype occurred a few times. The rearrangement joins TRBV5-1 to TRBJ1-1, with D hard to call. V gave up 4 bases and J gave up 2 bases, with 21 bases separating them. This CDR3 is built from 17 residues. CDR1 and CDR2 from the germline V gene are SGHRS and YFSETQ. The CDR3 coding sequence is TGCGCCAGCAGCCCGATCGGGCCCCCCTTATCAAACACTGAAGCTTTCTTT. It yields the protein CASSPIGPPLSNTEAFF.

This clonotype was observed a handful of times. This sequence joins TRBV9 and TRBJ1-1, with TRBD1 matching 9 bases. The CDR3 has 13 amino acids. After removal of 8 bases from V and 1 base from J, the junction contained 3 bases not matched to a gene. CDR1 SGDLS and CDR2 YYNGEE come from the germline V gene. The CDR3 loop reads CASGDRANTEAFF. In nucleotides, the CDR3 is TGTGCCAGTGGGGACAGGGCGAACACTGAAGCTTTCTTT.

This clonotype has more than one count but fewer than ten. This chain uses TRBV4-1 with TRBJ2-2; the D gene is possibly TRBD2 (6 bases). In germline, CDR1 is MGHRA, CDR2 YSYEKL. This CDR3 has 19 residues. Trimming removed 5 bases at V and 4 bases at J, with 26 bases between. The CDR3, as DNA: TGCGCCAGCAGCGCGCGCCGGGGGTTTACGGGAGTAGGCACCGGGGAGCTGTTTTTT. The encoded protein is CASSARRGFTGVGTGELFF.

The table lists this clonotype with a few counts. The rearrangement joins TRBV20-1 to TRBJ1-2; unclear D gene. The germline gives CDR1 DFQATT, CDR2 SNEGSKA (reference sequence). The CDR3 runs to 11 residues. Trimming removed 6 bases from V and 5 bases from J, with 10 bases in between. The CDR3 nucleotides are TGCAGTGCCGCGACAAAGTATGGCTACACCTTC. Translating it yields CSAATKYGYTF.

This clonotype has just a few counts. V is TRBV6-2 or TRBV6-3 and J is TRBJ2-3; 9 positions match TRBD1. The V gene's germline CDR1 is MNHEY and CDR2 SVGEGT. V gave up 0 bases and J gave up 4 bases; unmatched junction bases: 11. The length of the CDR3 is 18 residues. The CDR3 here is CASSYSIGTGSPPDTQYF. CDR3 nucleotide sequence: TGTGCCAGCAGTTACTCGATCGGGACAGGGTCACCTCCAGATACGCAGTATTTT.

This clonotype was seen many times. This chain joins TRBV12-3 or TRBV12-4 and TRBJ2-7; possible D gene TRBD1, 6 bases. V lost 6 bases and J 2 bases, leaving 11 bases between the germline ends. The CDR3 runs 13 residues. DNA of the CDR3: TGTGCCAGCAGCCGCAGGGGACCCTACGAGCAGTACTTC. Protein: CASSRRGPYEQYF.

This clonotype was seen a handful of times. The V gene is TRBV5-1, the J gene TRBJ2-2, with D hard to call. With 1 base removed from V and 3 bases from J, the gap between germline ends came to 16 bases. The CDR3 is 17 residues long. Germline CDR1 and CDR2: SGHRS and YFSETQ. In DNA form, the CDR3 reads TGCGCCAGCAGCTTGACCTTTCTGGCAGGTCACACCGGGGAGCTGTTTTTT. Amino acids: CASSLTFLAGHTGELFF.

The chain carries TRBV27 and TRBJ1-1; 7 bases map to TRBD1. The CDR3 spans 13 residues. The V gene end was trimmed by 5 bases and the J gene end by 6 bases; junction bases not matched to a gene: 6. The germline V gene has CDR1 MNHEY and CDR2 SMNVEV (reference sequence). This CDR3 reads CASSTLTGPEAFF. DNA of the CDR3: TGTGCCAGCAGTACGCTGACAGGGCCTGAAGCTTTCTTT.

The chain is built from TRBV7-3 and TRBJ2-7; D not resolved. The CDR3 spans 14 residues. Trimming pared 1 base from V and 5 bases from J, leaving 12 bases between. Germline V gene data show CDR1 as SGHTA and CDR2 as FQGTGA. DNA of the CDR3: TGTGCCAGCAGCTTAAGGGCAGGTCCCCACGAGCAGTACTTC. Translating gives CASSLRAGPHEQYF.

This chain uses TRBV7-9 with TRBJ1-2; D ambiguous. The germline gives CDR1 SEHNR, CDR2 FQNEAQ (reference sequence). Trimming left V 4 bases short and J 2 bases short, with 14 bases between. The CDR3 length is 15 residues. The CDR3 sequence: CASSSPRNRNYGYTF. For the CDR3, the DNA is TGTGCCAGCAGCTCACCAAGGAACAGAAACTATGGCTACACCTTC.

This clonotype has only a few counts. This chain uses TRBV28 with TRBJ2-5; TRBD1 matches 9 bases. Unmatched junction bases numbered 9, after V lost 9 bases and J lost 1 base. The CDR3 runs 15 residues. The germline V gene encodes CDR1 MDHEN and CDR2 SYDVKM. The CDR3 coding sequence is TGTGCCAGTCACCACAGGGGGCGTTTCCAAGAGACCCAGTACTTC. Translation gives CASHHRGRFQETQYF. Full variable domain (remainder filled in from reference TRBV28 and TRBJ2-5): DVKVTQSSRYLVKRTGEKVFLECVQDMDHENMFWYRQDPGLGLRLIYFSYDVKMKEKGDIPEGYSVSREKKERFSLILESASTNQTSMYLCASHHRGRFQETQYFGPGTRLLVL.

The chain links TRBV5-1 to TRBJ2-7, with D possibly being TRBD1 (5 bases). CDR1 and CDR2 from the germline V gene are SGHRS and YFSETQ. Trimming removed 7 bases from V and 4 bases from J, with 15 bases in between. The CDR3 runs 13 residues. The CDR3 DNA reads as TGCGCCAGCGGCCTTGACAGTCCTTACGAGCAGTACTTC. Translated: CASGLDSPYEQYF.

This clonotype was observed a handful of times. This chain connects TRBV9 to TRBJ2-3; perhaps TRBD2 as D (5 bases). The CDR3 is 13 residues long. Per the germline V gene, CDR1 is SGDLS and CDR2 is YYNGEE. The ends were cut back, 0 bases at V and 11 bases at J, with 13 bases in the middle. The CDR3 spells CASSVGGISWQYF. The CDR3 DNA is TGTGCCAGCAGCGTAGGAGGGATATCCTGGCAGTATTTT.

This chain joins TRBV6-5 and TRBJ2-7, with D possibly matching TRBD1 (5 bases). The CDR3 totals 15 residues. Trimming stripped 2 bases from V and 3 bases from J, with 14 bases between. The germline V gene encodes CDR1 MNHEY and CDR2 SVGAGI. The CDR3: CASSYGTGGIYEQYF. In DNA, the CDR3 is TGTGCCAGCAGTTACGGCACAGGTGGGATCTACGAGCAGTACTTC.

This clonotype was detected a few times. As DNA, the CDR3 is TGTGCCAGCAGTCCCTCGTGGTTACGAGGGGAGACCCAGTACTTC. It encodes CASSPSWLRGETQYF. V gene TRBV25-1 combines with J gene TRBJ2-5; D is possibly TRBD2 (5 bases). The CDR3 loop spans 15 amino acids. The V gene's germline CDR1 is MGHDK and CDR2 SYGVNS. V lost 5 bases to trimming and J lost 5 bases, with 18 bases between them.

This clonotype was observed a few times. The chain is built from TRBV4-3 and TRBJ1-6; D unresolved. V shed 6 bases and J shed 13 bases, with 19 bases lying between them. Germline V gene sequence: CDR1 LGHNA, CDR2 YSLEER. The CDR3 spans 14 residues. In DNA form, the CDR3 reads TGCGCCAGCAGTCAGGACCTCTACCAGGCGCCCCTCCACTTT. Translation: CASSQDLYQAPLHF.

The chain employs TRBV12-3 or TRBV12-4 and TRBJ2-1; D not certain. The CDR3 consists of 14 residues. V lost 0 bases to trimming and J lost 10 bases, with 13 bases between them. CDR3 bases: TGTGCCAGCAGTTTAGCCGGCCGCGGCGGAGAGCAGTTCTTC. It is translated as CASSLAGRGGEQFF.

This clonotype was observed a handful of times. This chain links TRBV6-1 with TRBJ1-6; D uncertain. CDR1 and CDR2 from the germline V gene are MNHNS and SASEGT. Between the trimmed V and J ends, which lost 5 bases and 7 bases, there was a span of 12 bases. CDR3 length: 14 amino acids. CDR3: CASSRHSLNSPLHF. The DNA for the CDR3 is TGTGCCAGCAGTAGACATTCCTTGAATTCACCCCTCCACTTT.

This clonotype occurred a few times. J is TRBJ2-7 and V is TRBV20-1; 12 nucleotides align to TRBD2. With 0 bases clipped from V and 6 bases from J, the junction kept 9 bases outside the gene matches. The length of the CDR3 is 16 residues. The germline V gene encodes CDR1 DFQATT and CDR2 SNEGSKA (reference sequence). This CDR3 reads CSARDPRTSGKSEQYF. In nucleotides, the CDR3 is TGCAGTGCTAGAGACCCTCGGACTAGCGGGAAGTCCGAGCAGTACTTC.

This clonotype has a handful of counts. The rearrangement links TRBV9 to TRBJ2-3; TRBD2 aligns across 11 bases. This CDR3 has 16 amino acids. Germline lookup yields CDR1 SGDLS and CDR2 YYNGEE. V was pared by 4 bases and J by 5 bases, with 9 bases of the junction left unmatched. CDR3 loop: CASSMTSGIRKDTQYF. The CDR3 coding sequence is TGTGCCAGCAGCATGACTAGCGGGATTAGGAAAGATACGCAGTATTTT.

The CDR3 sequence: CSASESGGVSYEQYF. In DNA form, the CDR3 reads TGCAGTGCTAGCGAGAGCGGGGGCGTCTCCTACGAGCAGTACTTC. The gene calls are TRBV20-1 and TRBJ2-7; 8 bases match TRBD2. Germline V gives CDR1 DFQATT, CDR2 SNEGSKA (reference sequence). The V and J ends lost 3 bases and 0 bases, in that order; junction bases with no gene match: 7. The CDR3 consists of 15 residues.